This T cell receptor beta chain originates from a study of T cell responses to AZD1222 COVID-19 vaccine. The CDR3 length is 12 residues. Germline V gene lookup returns CDR1 GTSNPN and CDR2 SVGIG (reference sequence). The V gene end was trimmed by 3 bases and the J gene end by 3 bases; junction bases not matched to a gene: 2. Clones were read by immunoSEQ multiplex PCR, and TCRdb kept only the in-frame ones, dropping some. Of about 140,000 clones in the sample, approximately 91% are singletons; the top ten hold about 4.5%. V gene TRBV30 combines with J gene TRBJ2-7; 7 bases line up with TRBD2. This specimen consisted of peripheral blood, obtained on day 0 of AZD1222 vaccination. The TCR comes from an adult in good health. CDR3 nucleotide sequence: TGTGCCTGGAGCCGGGGGGTCTACGAGCAGTACTTC. Its translation: CAWSRGVYEQYF.